The text below deals with one T cell receptor beta chain. This sample is part of a study of blood T cell repertoires in COVID-19. In the study overall: Italy, Spain and the United States were the sources of the convalescent and acute COVID-19 samples.

Enrolment of Seattle patients took place during active infection, and they were followed longitudinally. The CDR3 consists of 13 residues. The V end was cut by 7 bases, the J end by 2 bases, with 9 bases between. CDR1 is SGHVS and CDR2 is FQNEAQ in the germline V gene. The repertoire was sequenced with immunoSEQ multiplex PCR; TCRdb's copy has only in-frame clones and lacks some. Altogether over 150,000 clones are present, approximately 87% being singletons, with the ten largest covering around 10%. This chain uses TRBV7-8 with TRBJ1-5, with D possibly being TRBD1 (6 bases). This receptor was taken from a woman aged 70-85 years with COVID-19, enrolled during active disease. The specimen sequenced was peripheral blood. In DNA form, the CDR3 reads TGTGCCAGCAATCGACAGGGCAATCAGCCCCAGCATTTT. Protein: CASNRQGNQPQHF.